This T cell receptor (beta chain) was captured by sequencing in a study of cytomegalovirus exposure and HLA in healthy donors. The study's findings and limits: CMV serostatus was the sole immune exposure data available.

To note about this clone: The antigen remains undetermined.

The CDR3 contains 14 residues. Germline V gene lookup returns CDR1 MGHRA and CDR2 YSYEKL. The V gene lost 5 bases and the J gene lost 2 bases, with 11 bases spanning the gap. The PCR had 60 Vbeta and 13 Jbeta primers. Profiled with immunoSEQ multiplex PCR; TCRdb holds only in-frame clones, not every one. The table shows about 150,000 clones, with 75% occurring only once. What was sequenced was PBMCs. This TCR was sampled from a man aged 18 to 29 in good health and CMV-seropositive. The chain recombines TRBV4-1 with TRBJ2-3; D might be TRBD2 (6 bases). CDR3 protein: CASSIRDFTDTQYF. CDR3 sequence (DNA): TGCGCCAGCAGCATCCGGGACTTCACAGATACGCAGTATTTT.